This entry lists 19 T cell receptor beta chains sequenced from one sample in a study of regulatory T cells in long-lasting Graves disease. Arm-PCR of CDR3 regions and iRepertoire HTBI primers were used to build TCR beta libraries. TCRdb re-called the multiplex PCR reads with MiXCR, one entry per CDR3 protein. The data hold around 400,000 distinct CDR3 sequences, with about a sixth observed a single time. Time point given: newly diagnosed GD, antithyroid drugs for less than 3 months. PBMC-extracted RNA yielded the TCR library. The source material was peripheral blood mononuclear cells (PBMCs), sampled at new diagnosis, from a patient treated with antithyroid drugs. These receptors were obtained from a female donor with Graves disease.

In regard to this clonotype: One junction end does not reproduce the germline sequence, and a read error may be involved. V usage is TRBV28 and J usage is TRBJ2-5; 9 bases agree with TRBD1. CDR3 size: 12 residues. The germline V gene encodes CDR1 MDHEN and CDR2 SYDVKM. The CDR3 loop reads CASSLFWTGEFF. In nucleotides, the CDR3 is TGTGCCAGCAGTTTATTCTGGACAGGGGAGTTCTTC.

This clonotype appeared a few times. The chain employs TRBV7-6 and TRBJ1-6, with TRBD1 identical over 9 bases. The trim removed 4 bases at V and 10 bases at J, leaving 8 bases unmatched. Germline CDR1 reads SGHVS; CDR2 reads FNYEAQ. CDR3 length: 15 amino acids. CDR3 in amino acids: CASSYGTGSQSPLHF. CDR3 bases: TGTGCCAGCAGCTACGGGACAGGGTCTCAATCACCCCTCCACTTT.

The sample holds many counts of this clonotype. CDR3 DNA sequence: TGTGCCAGCAGCCAGAGTAGCGGGGCAGATACGCAGTATTTT. Encoded protein: CASSQSSGADTQYF. The chain uses TRBV7-3 and TRBJ2-3; 8 nucleotides match TRBD2. The CDR3 loop spans 14 amino acids. Germline V gives CDR1 SGHTA, CDR2 FQGTGA. Trimming at V came to 5 bases and at J to 4 bases, leaving 5 bases not matched to a gene.

This clonotype was seen repeatedly, ten times or more. CDR3 DNA sequence: TGTGCCAGCAGTAATCGACAGGGCAAACTGTTTTTT. Its translation is CASSNRQGKLFF. The chain is built from TRBV27 and TRBJ1-4; TRBD1 matches at 7 bases. Germline V gives CDR1 MNHEY, CDR2 SMNVEV (reference sequence). This CDR3 comprises 12 residues. Losses at the gene ends were 5 bases for V and 11 bases for J; bases not matched to a gene: 5.

This clonotype was detected only a few times. The genes are TRBV27 and TRBJ2-3; tentative D call: TRBD2 (6 bases). Trimming shortened V by 7 bases and J by 3 bases, and 17 bases separated the two germline ends. Germline V gene sequence: CDR1 MNHEY, CDR2 SMNVEV (reference sequence). The CDR3 is 15 residues long. The CDR3 protein is CASKSVSGFTDTQYF. DNA of the CDR3: TGTGCCAGCAAGTCGGTTAGCGGATTTACAGATACGCAGTATTTT.

The V call is TRBV28, the J call TRBJ1-1, with TRBD1 identical over 7 bases. The CDR3 has 17 amino acids. Germline loops: CDR1 MDHEN, CDR2 SYDVKM. J lost 0 bases, V lost 3 bases, and 10 bases had no gene match. The CDR3 coding sequence is TGTGCCAGCAGTTTGGACAGGTGGGGAGAGATGAACACTGAAGCTTTCTTT. Translation gives CASSLDRWGEMNTEAFF.

The chain is built from TRBV4-2 and TRBJ2-4, with 9 bases fitting TRBD2. V trimming: 4 bases; J trimming: 2 bases; junction bases outside the gene matches: 9. The germline gives CDR1 LGHNA, CDR2 YNFKEQ. The CDR3 loop spans 17 amino acids. The CDR3 spells CASSPDLSGSTKNIQYF. CDR3 nucleotide sequence: TGTGCCAGCAGCCCCGACCTTAGCGGGAGTACCAAAAACATTCAGTACTTC.

To note about this clonotype: With a much larger clone just one base away, this may be a read error. The chain is built from TRBV5-6 and TRBJ2-7; a weak D match, TRBD2 (6 bases). Trimming stripped 3 bases from V and 5 bases from J, with 15 bases between. The CDR3 contains 14 residues. CDR1 SGHDT and CDR2 YYEEEE come from the germline V gene. The DNA for the CDR3 is TGTGCCAGCAGCTGGTCAGGAGGGTCCAACGAGCAGTACTTC. Its translation is CASSWSGGSNEQYF.

In its sample, this clonotype was seen a few times. This chain links TRBV28 with TRBJ1-2; D unresolved. Germline loops: CDR1 MDHEN, CDR2 SYDVKM. Between the trimmed V and J ends, which lost 6 bases and 5 bases, there was a span of 22 bases. This CDR3 has 16 amino acids. CDR3 protein: CASRLGPGASSYGYTF. CDR3 sequence (DNA): TGTGCCAGCAGACTCGGGCCTGGTGCCTCTTCTTATGGCTACACCTTC.

In this sample, this clonotype turned up many times. The chain uses TRBV9 and TRBJ2-1; 10 nucleotides align to TRBD2. This CDR3 comprises 18 residues. J was trimmed by 4 bases and V by 3 bases; bases with no gene match: 13. Per germline, CDR1 SGDLS and CDR2 YYNGEE. This chain's CDR3 is CASSASEGSSGGYNEQFF. As DNA, the CDR3 is TGTGCCAGCAGCGCCTCCGAGGGTTCTAGCGGGGGATACAATGAGCAGTTCTTC.

The chain uses TRBV5-1 and TRBJ2-1, with 8 bases identical to TRBD2. V dropped 2 bases and J dropped 3; count of bases not matched to a gene: 4. The germline gives CDR1 SGHRS, CDR2 YFSETQ. CDR3 length equals 15 residues. This CDR3 reads CASSFSGAVYNEQFF. For the CDR3, the DNA is TGCGCCAGCAGCTTTAGCGGGGCGGTCTACAATGAGCAGTTCTTC.

This clonotype was observed at least ten times. This chain uses TRBV11-2 with TRBJ1-2; 8 bases are shared with TRBD1. The CDR3 is made up of 13 amino acids. The V gene end was trimmed by 1 base and the J gene end by 8 bases; junction bases not matched to a gene: 3. Germline CDR1 and CDR2: SGHAT and FQNNGV. CDR3 sequence (DNA): TGTGCCAGCAGCTTAGTGACAGGGGACGGCTACACCTTC. Residues: CASSLVTGDGYTF. The entire variable domain, with the rest obtained from reference TRBV11-2 and TRBJ1-2, is as follows: EAGVAQSPRYKIIEKRQSVAFWCNPISGHATLYWYQQILGQGPKLLIQFQNNGVVDDSQLPKDRFSAERLKGVDSTLKIQPAKLEDSAVYLCASSLVTGDGYTFGSGTRLTVV.

This clonotype has ten or more counts. V usage is TRBV11-2 and J usage is TRBJ2-2, with TRBD2 as a possible D gene (6 bases). Trimming stripped 3 bases from V and 4 bases from J, with 9 bases between. The CDR3 length is 14 residues. Germline CDR1 and CDR2: SGHAT and FQNNGV. CDR3 sequence: CASSFAGFTGELFF. Written as DNA, the CDR3 is TGTGCCAGCAGCTTTGCGGGGTTCACCGGGGAGCTGTTTTTT.

In regard to this clonotype: It may be a read error: a sequence one base away is much more abundant. This CDR3 fails to terminate in the conserved phenylalanine or tryptophan, so it likely reflects a read error. V is TRBV20-1 and J is TRBJ2-7; the D gene could be TRBD1 or TRBD2 (5 bases each). The germline gives CDR1 DFQATT, CDR2 SNEGSKA (reference sequence). Trimming left V 0 bases short and J 2 bases short, with 11 bases between. The CDR3 spans 14 residues. CDR3 in amino acids: CSARDGTVPYEQYS. CDR3 nucleotides: TGCAGTGCTAGAGATGGGACGGTGCCCTACGAGCAGTACTCC.

This clonotype was counted at least ten times. A much more abundant neighbour one base away suggests this may be a read error. The chain uses TRBV6-1 and TRBJ1-2, with D possibly TRBD1 on 6 matching bases. Germline assignment: CDR1 MNHNS and CDR2 SASEGT. V was trimmed by 5 bases and J by 2 bases, leaving 9 bases between them. This CDR3 is built from 13 residues. CDR3 in amino acids: CASSTGQNYGYTF. DNA of the CDR3: TGTGCCAGCAGTACCGGACAGAACTATGGCTACACCTTC.

The table lists this clonotype with many counts. The rearrangement links TRBV28 to TRBJ2-1; TRBD1 agrees at 7 bases. Looked up from germline, CDR1 is MDHEN and CDR2 is SYDVKM. This CDR3 has 19 amino acids. J was trimmed by 0 bases and V by 5 bases; bases with no gene match: 16. The CDR3 loop reads CASSPSPGTAPSSYNEQFF. The CDR3 coding sequence is TGTGCCAGCAGTCCCAGTCCCGGGACAGCCCCCAGCTCCTACAATGAGCAGTTCTTC.

This clonotype was seen at least ten times. The rearrangement links TRBV2 to TRBJ1-3, with a tentative D call TRBD1 (5 bases). V was trimmed by 7 bases and J by 0 bases, leaving 13 bases between them. CDR3 length equals 15 residues. From germline, CDR1 is SNHLY and CDR2 FYNNEI. CDR3 sequence: CASTRQLPSGNTIYF. The CDR3 nucleotides are TGTGCCAGCACCCGACAGCTCCCCTCTGGAAACACCATATATTTT.

V is TRBV4-3 and J is TRBJ2-7; TRBD1 matches at 8 bases. V gave up 0 bases and J gave up 5 bases; unmatched junction bases: 9. Germline-derived CDR1 and CDR2 are LGHNA and YSLEER. The CDR3 has 16 amino acids. CDR3: CASSQELGQGSHEQYF. As DNA, the CDR3 is TGCGCCAGCAGCCAAGAATTAGGACAGGGTTCCCACGAGCAGTACTTC.

This clonotype appeared many times. V usage is TRBV6-1 and J usage is TRBJ2-2; D perhaps matches TRBD1 (7 bases). The V gene lost 6 bases and the J gene lost 4 bases, with 9 bases spanning the gap. Germline lookup yields CDR1 MNHNS and CDR2 SASEGT. This CDR3 is built from 13 residues. CDR3 sequence (DNA): TGTGCCAGCAGGCGGGACAGCACCGGGGAGCTGTTTTTT. Translating it yields CASRRDSTGELFF.